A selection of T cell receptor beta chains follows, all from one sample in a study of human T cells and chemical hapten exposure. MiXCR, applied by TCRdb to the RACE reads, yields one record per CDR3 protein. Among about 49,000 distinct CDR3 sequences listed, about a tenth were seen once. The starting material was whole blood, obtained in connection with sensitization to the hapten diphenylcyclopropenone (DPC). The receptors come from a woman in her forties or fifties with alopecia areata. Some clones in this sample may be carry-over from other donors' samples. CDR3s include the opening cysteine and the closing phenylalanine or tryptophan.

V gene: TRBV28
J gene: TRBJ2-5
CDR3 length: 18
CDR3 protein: CASSSRTSGIFLGETQYF

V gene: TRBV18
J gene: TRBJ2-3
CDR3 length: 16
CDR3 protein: CASSPRRLSGADTQYF

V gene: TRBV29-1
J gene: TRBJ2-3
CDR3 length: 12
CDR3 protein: CSVELATDTQYF

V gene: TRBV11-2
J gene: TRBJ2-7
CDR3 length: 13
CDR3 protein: CASSLGPGREQYF

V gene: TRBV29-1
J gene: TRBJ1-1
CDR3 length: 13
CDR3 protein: CSVDWTGNTEAFF

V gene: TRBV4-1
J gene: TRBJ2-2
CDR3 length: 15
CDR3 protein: CASSQPSLNTGELFF

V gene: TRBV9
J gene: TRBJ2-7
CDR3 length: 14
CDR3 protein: CASSVKDFTYEQYF

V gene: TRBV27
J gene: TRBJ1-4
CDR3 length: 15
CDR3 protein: CASSIGGGAGEKLFF

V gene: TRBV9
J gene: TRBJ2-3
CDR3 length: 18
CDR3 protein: CASSVATSSGISTDTQYF

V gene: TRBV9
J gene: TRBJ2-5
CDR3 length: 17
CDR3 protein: CASSVGASGAIQETQYF

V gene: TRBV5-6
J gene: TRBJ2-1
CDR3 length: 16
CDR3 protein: CASSPVSVERYNEQFF

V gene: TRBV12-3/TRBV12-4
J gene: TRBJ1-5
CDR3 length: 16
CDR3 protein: CASSPPGQSGNQPQHF

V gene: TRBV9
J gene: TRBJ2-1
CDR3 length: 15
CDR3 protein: CASSVEGQGQNEQFF

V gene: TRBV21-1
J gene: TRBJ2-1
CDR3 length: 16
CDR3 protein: CASSTLLAGEYNEQFF

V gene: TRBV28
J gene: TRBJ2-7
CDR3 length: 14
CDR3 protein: CASLERAGAYEQYF

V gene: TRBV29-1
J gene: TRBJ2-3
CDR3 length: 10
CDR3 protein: CSANTDTQYF

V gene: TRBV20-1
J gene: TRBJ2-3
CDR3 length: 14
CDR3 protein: CSAFRAGGPNTQYF

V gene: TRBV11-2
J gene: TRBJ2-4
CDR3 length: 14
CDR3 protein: CASSPRTGENIQYF

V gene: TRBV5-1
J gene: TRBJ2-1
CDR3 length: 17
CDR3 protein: CASSLAPLAGISNEQFF

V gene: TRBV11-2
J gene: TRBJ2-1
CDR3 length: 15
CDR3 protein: CASTPGSGLHNEQFF

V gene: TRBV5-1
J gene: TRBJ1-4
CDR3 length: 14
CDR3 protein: CASSFSGQGEKLFF

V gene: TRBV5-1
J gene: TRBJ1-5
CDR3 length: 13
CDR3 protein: CASSWDAGQPQHF

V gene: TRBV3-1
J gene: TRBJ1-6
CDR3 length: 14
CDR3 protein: CASSQGTANSPLHF

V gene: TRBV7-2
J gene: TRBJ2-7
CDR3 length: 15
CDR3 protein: CASSSPGTSSYEQYF

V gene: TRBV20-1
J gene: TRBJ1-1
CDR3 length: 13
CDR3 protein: CSARARPNTEAFF

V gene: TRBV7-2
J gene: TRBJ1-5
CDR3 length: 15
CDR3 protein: CASSFLSGFGQPQHF

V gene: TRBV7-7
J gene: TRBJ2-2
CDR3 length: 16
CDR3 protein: CASSPLRGRNTGELFF

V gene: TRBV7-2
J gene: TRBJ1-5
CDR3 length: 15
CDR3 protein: CASSLAGGAAQPQHF

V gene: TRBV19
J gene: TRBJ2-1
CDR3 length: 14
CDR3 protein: CASSIRGSNQEQFF

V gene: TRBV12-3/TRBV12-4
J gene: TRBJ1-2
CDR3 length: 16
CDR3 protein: CASRPLTGSPNYGYTF

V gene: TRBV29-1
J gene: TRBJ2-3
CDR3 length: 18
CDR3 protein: CSVEDWVHISDSTDTQYF

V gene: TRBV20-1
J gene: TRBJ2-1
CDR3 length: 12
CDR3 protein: CSAKRSYNEQFF

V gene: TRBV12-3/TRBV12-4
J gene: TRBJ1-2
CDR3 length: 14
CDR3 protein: CASSSTTGYYGYTF

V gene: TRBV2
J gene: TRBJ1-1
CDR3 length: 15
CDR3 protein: CASRGDRASNTEALF

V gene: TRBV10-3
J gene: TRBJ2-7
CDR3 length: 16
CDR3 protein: CAISEPGTGRSYEQYF

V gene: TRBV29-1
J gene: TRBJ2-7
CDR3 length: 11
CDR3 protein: CSGSRLGEQYF

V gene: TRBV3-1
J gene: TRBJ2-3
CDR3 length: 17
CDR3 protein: CASSQVLPVQGALTQYF

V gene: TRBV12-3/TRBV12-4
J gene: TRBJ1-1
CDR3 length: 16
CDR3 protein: CASSFQGIGGGTEAFF

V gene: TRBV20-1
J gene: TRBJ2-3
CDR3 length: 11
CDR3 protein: CSAGTADTQYF

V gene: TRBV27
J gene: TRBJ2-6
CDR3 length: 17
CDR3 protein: CASSLTSGSSGANVLTF